Presented here are 21 T cell receptor beta chains from one specimen sequenced in a study of blood T cell repertoires in COVID-19. Repertoires were generated with immunoSEQ multiplex PCR, while TCRdb's copy carries only in-frame clones and drops some. This table holds about 200,000 clones, roughly 90% found once. The sequenced sample was PBMCs or T cells enriched from blood (not recorded which). The receptors derive from a woman younger than 30 who had recovered from COVID-19.

The chain couples TRBV7-9 to TRBJ1-2, with no clear D. V was shortened by 6 bases and J by 4 bases, with 15 bases between the two germline ends. Germline V gives CDR1 SEHNR, CDR2 FQNEAQ (reference sequence). This CDR3 contains 14 residues. The CDR3 DNA is TGTGCCAGCAGGAAGAGTGCCACAGCCTATGGCTACACCTTC. Residues: CASRKSATAYGYTF.

This rearrangement joins TRBV5-6 to TRBJ2-7; D is undetermined. The CDR3 spans 13 residues. V was clipped by 4 bases and J by 0 bases, with 8 bases between them. Per germline, CDR1 SGHDT and CDR2 YYEEEE. CDR3 sequence: CASSPVSSYEQYF. The CDR3 DNA sequence: TGTGCCAGCAGCCCGGTAAGCTCCTACGAGCAGTACTTC.

This chain links TRBV29-1 with TRBJ2-3; 9 bases fit TRBD2. Losses at the gene ends were 2 bases for V and 3 bases for J; bases not matched to a gene: 9. Looked up from germline, CDR1 is SQVTM and CDR2 is ANQGSEA. CDR3 length: 16 residues. CDR3 nucleotides: TGCAGCGTTGAATTGTTAGCGGGGGCGCCAACAGATACGCAGTATTTT. Residues: CSVELLAGAPTDTQYF.

The V gene is TRBV5-4, the J gene TRBJ1-2; TRBD1 matches at 12 bases. V was pared by 1 base and J by 6 bases, with 4 bases of the junction left unmatched. This CDR3 has 15 residues. Germline values: CDR1 SGHNT, CDR2 YYREEE (reference sequence). The CDR3: CASSLWGTGGNGYTF. CDR3 sequence (DNA): TGTGCCAGCAGCTTGTGGGGGACAGGGGGCAATGGCTACACCTTC.

The chain employs TRBV28 and TRBJ2-3; 13 bases map to TRBD2. V was pared by 6 bases and J by 0 bases, with 6 bases of the junction left unmatched. CDR3 length: 17 amino acids. The germline CDR1 and CDR2 sequences are MDHEN and SYDVKM. CDR3 bases: TGTGCCAGCAGAGCCGGGACTAGCGGGGTCAGCACAGATACGCAGTATTTT. Protein product: CASRAGTSGVSTDTQYF.

V gene TRBV2 combines with J gene TRBJ1-4; TRBD1 might be the D (5 bases). V was trimmed by 0 bases and J by 2 bases, leaving 7 bases between them. Germline CDR1 SNHLY, CDR2 FYNNEI. The CDR3 runs to 15 residues. The CDR3 spells CASSEAGATNEKLFF. CDR3 sequence (DNA): TGTGCCAGCAGTGAAGCTGGGGCGACTAATGAAAAACTGTTTTTT.

The gene calls are TRBV2 and TRBJ1-2, with TRBD1 matching 7 bases. The CDR3 extends over 15 amino acids. J gave up 6 bases and V 3 bases, and 10 bases lay outside the gene matches. Per germline, CDR1 SNHLY and CDR2 FYNNEI. The CDR3, as DNA: TGTGCCAGCAGTGATGGAGAGACAGGGAGAAATGGCTACACCTTC. Its protein product is CASSDGETGRNGYTF.

V usage is TRBV14 and J usage is TRBJ2-3; maybe TRBD2 (8 bases). There are 17 residues in the CDR3. The germline V gene encodes CDR1 SGHDN and CDR2 FVKESK. V was trimmed by 5 bases and J by 2 bases, leaving 20 bases between them. DNA for the CDR3: TGTGCCAGCAGCTGGGACAGAATAGCGGGGACCACAGATACGCAGTATTTT. Translated, it gives CASSWDRIAGTTDTQYF.

This clone came up once. This chain links TRBV30 with TRBJ2-7; D might be TRBD2 (5 bases). CDR1 is GTSNPN, CDR2 SVGIG, per germline (reference sequence). The CDR3 runs 11 residues. V dropped 2 bases and J dropped 7 bases, with 9 bases sitting between them. CDR3 loop: CAWSRDWEQYF. DNA of the CDR3: TGTGCCTGGAGTCGGGATTGGGAGCAGTACTTC.

This chain joins TRBV5-5 and TRBJ1-2, with D hard to call. Germline CDR1 is SGHKS and CDR2 is YYEKEE (reference sequence). V was cut by 2 bases and J by 3 bases, with 11 bases left in between. This CDR3 has 14 residues. The CDR3 is CASSLGSAYYGYTF. CDR3 coding DNA: TGTGCCAGCAGCTTAGGTTCAGCGTACTATGGCTACACCTTC.

The CDR3 protein is CASSLEIMVAEQFF. Written as DNA, the CDR3 is TGTGCCAGCAGCTTGGAGATAATGGTGGCAGAGCAGTTCTTC. This chain joins TRBV7-8 and TRBJ2-1; D remains unclear. Looked up from germline, CDR1 is SGHVS and CDR2 is FQNEAQ. The CDR3 is made up of 14 amino acids. V lost 3 bases and J lost 10, with 16 bases in between.

The rearrangement uses TRBV10-3 and TRBJ2-2; 8 positions agree with TRBD2. The CDR3 runs 18 residues. Germline loops: CDR1 ENHRY, CDR2 SYGVKD. Germline trimming cut 10 bases from V and 0 bases from J; bases unmatched to any gene: 16. The CDR3 coding sequence is TGTGCCACCGGCAGTTTGGCGGGGGGCCCCTCGAACACCGGGGAGCTGTTTTTT. As protein: CATGSLAGGPSNTGELFF.

The chain employs TRBV7-9 and TRBJ1-1; 8 nucleotides line up with TRBD1. Unmatched junction bases numbered 2, after V lost 4 bases and J lost 1 base. There are 14 residues in the CDR3. Germline loops: CDR1 SEHNR, CDR2 FQNEAQ (reference sequence). The CDR3 DNA reads as TGTGCCAGCAGCTCGACAGGGGAGAACACTGAAGCTTTCTTT. Its translation: CASSSTGENTEAFF.

The chain is built from TRBV5-1 and TRBJ2-4, with 9 bases aligning to TRBD1. Germline-derived CDR1 and CDR2 are SGHRS and YFSETQ. The CDR3 loop spans 15 amino acids. Unmatched junction bases numbered 13, after V lost 0 bases and J lost 15 bases. CDR3 in DNA: TGCGCCAGCAGCTTGGAGTCAACGGGACAGGGAATAAGGTACTTC. This codes for CASSLESTGQGIRYF.

This chain uses TRBV28 with TRBJ2-7; 10 bases are shared with TRBD1. Germline V gives CDR1 MDHEN, CDR2 SYDVKM. The V and J ends lost 2 bases and 7 bases, in that order; junction bases with no gene match: 5. This CDR3 has 14 residues. CDR3: CASSLVTGGSEQYF. DNA of the CDR3: TGTGCCAGCAGTTTAGTGACAGGGGGCTCAGAGCAGTACTTC.

CDR3 sequence (DNA): TGCGCCAGCAGCTGGAGGGACGTTAATGAAAAACTGTTTTTT. The encoded protein is CASSWRDVNEKLFF. This rearrangement joins TRBV5-1 to TRBJ1-4; weak D call: TRBD1 (5 bases). Looked up from germline, CDR1 is SGHRS and CDR2 is YFSETQ. This CDR3 spans 14 amino acids. V dropped 3 bases and J dropped 4 bases, with 10 bases sitting between them.

The chain has TRBV27 and TRBJ1-4, with 8 positions matching TRBD1. This CDR3 has 16 residues. CDR1 is MNHEY and CDR2 is SMNVEV in the germline V gene (reference sequence). V lost 4 bases and J lost 4; bases outside the gene matches: 8. The CDR3 loop is CASSSYRTGRNEKLFF. The CDR3 DNA is TGTGCCAGCAGTTCCTATCGGACAGGGCGTAATGAAAAACTGTTTTTT. The full variable domain, completed using reference TRBV27 and TRBJ1-4, is EAQVTQNPRYLITVTGKKLTVTCSQNMNHEYMSWYRQDPGLGLRQIYYSMNVEVTDKGDVPEGYKVSRKEKRNFPLILESPSPNQTSLYFCASSSYRTGRNEKLFFGSGTQLSVL.

The genes are TRBV18 and TRBJ1-3; 7 bases align to TRBD1. V dropped 5 bases and J dropped 0; count of bases not matched to a gene: 19. The CDR3 contains 20 residues. Germline V CDR1 and CDR2: KGHSH, LQKENI. CDR3 protein: CASSTEDWDSYRSSGNTIYF. CDR3 bases: TGTGCCAGCTCAACAGAGGATTGGGACAGCTACCGAAGCTCTGGAAACACCATATATTTT.

The chain uses TRBV4-1 and TRBJ2-2; D is uncertain. CDR1 and CDR2 (germline): MGHRA, YSYEKL. The CDR3 covers 16 residues. V was trimmed by 0 bases and J by 4 bases, leaving 12 bases between them. This CDR3 is CASSQEQWAGTGELFF. The CDR3 nucleotides read TGCGCCAGCAGCCAAGAACAATGGGCCGGCACCGGGGAGCTGTTTTTT.

V usage is TRBV15 and J usage is TRBJ1-1; D not certain. The CDR3 spans 15 residues. Germline values: CDR1 LNHNV, CDR2 YYDKDF (reference sequence). The ends were cut back, 1 base at V and 4 bases at J, with 13 bases in the middle. CDR3 sequence (DNA): TGTGCCACCAGCAGAGGCAGGTACCGTCCCACTGAAGCTTTCTTT. This gives the protein CATSRGRYRPTEAFF. The entire variable domain, with the rest obtained from reference TRBV15 and TRBJ1-1, is as follows: DAMVIQNPRYQVTQFGKPVTLSCSQTLNHNVMYWYQQKSSQAPKLLFHYYDKDFNNEADTPDNFQSRRPNTSFCFLDIRSPGLGDTAMYLCATSRGRYRPTEAFFGQGTRLTVV.

This clone occurred once. The chain has TRBV2 and TRBJ2-1, with D possibly matching TRBD2 (5 bases). Trimming took 1 base from V and 9 from J, leaving 13 bases between them. Germline loops: CDR1 SNHLY, CDR2 FYNNEI. The CDR3 is 14 residues long. CDR3 in DNA: TGTGCCAGCAGTGAAGGGGGAGATCTTAGTGAGCAGTTCTTC. Translation: CASSEGGDLSEQFF.